The present TCR beta chain was sequenced within a study of blood T cell repertoires in COVID-19. Self-reported history from a screening survey and questionnaire set each donor's cohort. Produced via immunoSEQ multiplex PCR; TCRdb's table is partial and in-frame only. This sample carries some 260,000 clones, approximately 86% of them seen once, and the ten largest clones take 6% to 7%. Sequenced material: PBMCs or T cells enriched from blood (not recorded which). This TCR derives from a woman aged 25 to 39 with acute COVID-19.

The CDR3 nucleotides are TGTGCCAGCAGCCAAACCGGGACTAGCGGCTCCTACGAGCAGTACTTC. Translated: CASSQTGTSGSYEQYF. The V call is TRBV3-1 (or the pseudogene TRBV3-2), the J call TRBJ2-7; 11 positions match TRBD2. The CDR3 has 16 amino acids. J lost 0 bases, V lost 2 bases, and 3 bases had no gene match. Germline CDR1 is LGHDT and CDR2 is YNNKEL (reference sequence).